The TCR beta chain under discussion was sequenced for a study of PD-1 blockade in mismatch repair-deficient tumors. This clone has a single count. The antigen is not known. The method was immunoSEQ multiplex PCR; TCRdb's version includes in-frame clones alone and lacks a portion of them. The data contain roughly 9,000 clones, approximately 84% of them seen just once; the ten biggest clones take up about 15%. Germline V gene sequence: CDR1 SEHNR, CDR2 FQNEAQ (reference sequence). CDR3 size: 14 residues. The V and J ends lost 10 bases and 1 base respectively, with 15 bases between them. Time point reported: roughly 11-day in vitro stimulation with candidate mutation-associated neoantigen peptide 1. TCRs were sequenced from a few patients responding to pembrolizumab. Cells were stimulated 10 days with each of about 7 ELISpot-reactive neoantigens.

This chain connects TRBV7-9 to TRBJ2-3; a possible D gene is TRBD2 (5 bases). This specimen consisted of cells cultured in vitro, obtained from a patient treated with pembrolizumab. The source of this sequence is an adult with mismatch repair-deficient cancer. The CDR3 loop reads CATDRGIGTDTQYF. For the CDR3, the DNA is TGTGCCACAGACCGGGGAATTGGCACAGATACGCAGTATTTT.